The T cell receptor beta chain described here comes from a study of T cells in localized non-small cell lung cancer. Findings and caveats of the study: When the top 100 tumor clones were examined, a median around 58 of them also appeared in the adjacent lung, which was paired and uninvolved. Longer overall survival was associated with a higher density of T cells in the blood. Tumor showed lower T cell clonality than uninvolved adjacent lung, where it was highest.

A word on this clone: Its antigen is unknown.

Using immunoSEQ multiplex PCR, the repertoire was profiled, and TCRdb retains in-frame clones only, with some absent. The sample yields some 22,000 clones, roughly 84% seen once. V was clipped by 6 bases and J by 0 bases, with 11 bases between them. CDR1 and CDR2 from the germline V gene are MNHEY and SVGAGI. This CDR3 is 15 amino acids long. V is TRBV6-5 and J is TRBJ2-2; a weak D match, TRBD1 (6 bases). The TCR sequence derives from a man aged 40 to 70 with stage I lung adenocarcinoma. Material: peripheral blood, obtained before any cancer treatment. CDR3 bases: TGTGCCAGCAGATTCGACAGGTCGAACACCGGGGAGCTGTTTTTT. Its protein is CASRFDRSNTGELFF.